This entry is about one TCR beta chain. No antigen is known for it. This entry belongs to a study of OX40 agonist ivuxolimab in advanced cancers. About the research overall: Enrolled patients in dose escalation had cancers that were hepatocellular carcinoma, melanoma, renal cell or head and neck cancer. Findings and limits, study-wide: Compared with others, partial responders at 0.1-3.0 mg/kg displayed clonal expansion among the lowest. Relative to CD4+, CD8+ T cells held more expanded clones on average.

Patients were ruled out by autoimmune disease history or systemic immunosuppression. Assay used: immunoSEQ multiplex PCR; TCRdb lists only in-frame clones, some missing. The sample contains roughly 56,000 clones, 84% of which appear only once. This CDR3 spans 15 amino acids. With V trimmed by 3 bases and J by 4 bases, 3 bases remained unmatched. Germline V gives CDR1 MNHEY, CDR2 SMNVEV (reference sequence). This sequence joins TRBV27 and TRBJ2-5, with 12 nucleotides matching TRBD2. Sample: CD4+ or CD8+ T cells sorted from blood, taken in a trial of the OX40 agonist ivuxolimab. The receptor was derived from an adult with an advanced solid tumor such as melanoma, head and neck, liver or kidney cancer. CDR3 protein: CASSLTSGSGETQYF. The DNA of the CDR3 is TGTGCCAGCAGTTTGACTAGCGGGAGCGGAGAGACCCAGTACTTC.